These 18 T cell receptor beta chains came from one sample sequenced in a study of blood T cells in healthy people across ages. Using a J-beta primer mix together with a sample-barcoded 5' primer, a second PCR was run for about 7 to 12 cycles. Each CDR3 protein gets one entry after TCRdb re-called the 5' RACE reads with MiXCR. The repertoire includes about 1.5 million distinct CDR3 sequences, roughly 43% of them detected once, and just over 4% sits in the top ten. The sequenced material came from blood. The receptor source for this set is a woman aged 18-35 years in good health.

This clonotype was counted a few times. CDR3 nucleotides: TGTGCCAGCAGTTCTAGGTGGCCTAGCGGGATAACTGGGGCCAACGTCCTGACTTTC. Translation gives CASSSRWPSGITGANVLTF. The V gene is TRBV12-3 or TRBV12-4, the J gene TRBJ2-6; 9 bases line up with TRBD2. The CDR3 spans 19 residues. V dropped 4 bases and J dropped 2; count of bases not matched to a gene: 12.

The chain recombines TRBV3-1 with TRBJ2-7, with D unresolved. The CDR3 length is 13 residues. Trimming left V 1 base short and J 5 bases short, with 9 bases between. Germline-derived CDR1 and CDR2 are LGHDT and YNNKEL (reference sequence). The CDR3 loop is CASSQVGVHEQYF. CDR3 nucleotide sequence: TGTGCCAGCAGCCAAGTCGGCGTCCACGAGCAGTACTTC.

A remark on this clonotype: A much larger clone lies one base from this, so it may be a read error. V and J are TRBV29-1 and TRBJ2-1; D may match TRBD1 or TRBD2 (5 bases each). The CDR3 totals 13 residues. V lost 4 bases and J 0 bases, leaving 7 bases between the germline ends. Germline V lookup: CDR1 SQVTM, CDR2 ANQGSEA. CDR3 in amino acids: CSVGGSSYNEQFF. CDR3 nucleotides: TGCAGCGTTGGGGGGAGCTCCTACAATGAGCAGTTCTTC.

This clonotype was seen more than once but under ten times. The chain uses TRBV12-3 or TRBV12-4 and TRBJ1-5, with a weak D call TRBD1 (6 bases). This CDR3 has 15 amino acids. V was cut by 6 bases and J by 0 bases, with 12 bases left in between. The CDR3 coding sequence is TGTGCCAGCAGCTCTCAGGGGCTTAGCAATCAGCCCCAGCATTTT. This sequence encodes CASSSQGLSNQPQHF.

CDR3 sequence (DNA): TGTGCCAGCAGCCACCGGGACAGGAGGTCAGATACGCAGTATTTT. Residues: CASSHRDRRSDTQYF. V usage is TRBV7-9 and J usage is TRBJ2-3, with 8 bases identical to TRBD1. This CDR3 comprises 15 residues. V lost 5 bases and J lost 4; bases outside the gene matches: 8. Germline V gives CDR1 SEHNR, CDR2 FQNEAQ (reference sequence).

The chain carries TRBV11-2 and TRBJ2-7; D not resolved. V lost 2 bases, J lost 3 bases, and 20 bases lay in between. The CDR3 extends over 17 amino acids. Germline CDR1 SGHAT, CDR2 FQNNGV. The CDR3 coding sequence is TGTGCCAGCAGCTTACGATCTGGAACCATCAGGCTCTACGAGCAGTACTTC. Translated, it gives CASSLRSGTIRLYEQYF.

This clonotype was counted between two and nine times. V and J are TRBV28 and TRBJ1-1, with 9 bases aligning to TRBD1. The length of the CDR3 is 12 residues. Trimming took 6 bases from V and 8 from J; bases not matched to a gene: 4. The V gene's germline CDR1 is MDHEN and CDR2 SYDVKM. The CDR3 DNA reads as TGTGCCAGCAGGCTCGACAGGGGGGAAGCTTTCTTT. It yields the protein CASRLDRGEAFF.

In this sample, this clonotype turned up a few times. The chain links TRBV12-3 or TRBV12-4 to TRBJ2-3; D unclear. Trimming stripped 1 base from V and 0 bases from J, with 11 bases between. The CDR3 is 16 residues long. The CDR3 DNA is TGTGCCAGCAGTTTAGGCGCAGCGCCCAGCACAGATACGCAGTATTTT. This gives the protein CASSLGAAPSTDTQYF.

DNA for the CDR3: TGTGCCAGCTCACCGCAAGCGGTCTCCGTATACGAGCAGTACTTC. This codes for CASSPQAVSVYEQYF. The chain employs TRBV18 and TRBJ2-7; D is possibly TRBD2 (5 bases). This CDR3 comprises 15 residues. V gave up 3 bases and J gave up 4 bases, with 16 bases separating them. CDR1 is KGHSH, CDR2 LQKENI, per germline.

Of note for this clonotype: A much larger clone sits a single nucleotide away, making a read error possible. This rearrangement joins TRBV7-9 to TRBJ2-7; 11 bases are a match to TRBD2. The V segment lost 1 base and the J segment 12 bases; nucleotides outside the gene matches: 8. Germline CDR1 is SEHNR and CDR2 is FQNEAQ (reference sequence). The CDR3 sequence is 14 residues long. Here the CDR3 DNA reads TGTGCCAGCAGCTTAGAGACTAGCGGGGAGACCCGGTACTTC. The encoded protein is CASSLETSGETRYF.

This clonotype turned up a few times. The chain employs TRBV20-1 and TRBJ2-3, with D hard to call. Per the germline V gene, CDR1 is DFQATT and CDR2 is SNEGSKA (reference sequence). The CDR3 extends over 15 amino acids. V was cut by 3 bases and J by 0 bases, with 13 bases left in between. CDR3 bases: TGCAGTGCTAGTCGTCCAGGCGCTAGCACAGATACGCAGTATTTT. Translating gives CSASRPGASTDTQYF.

There are a few counts of this clonotype. This chain joins TRBV5-1 and TRBJ2-5, with TRBD2 matching over 8 bases. Germline V gene data show CDR1 as SGHRS and CDR2 as YFSETQ. Losses at the gene ends were 4 bases for V and 7 bases for J; bases not matched to a gene: 15. This CDR3 has 16 amino acids. The CDR3 spells CASSATGTRGLGTQYF. DNA of the CDR3: TGCGCCAGCAGCGCCACCGGGACTAGAGGCCTAGGGACCCAGTACTTC.

The sample holds a few counts of this clonotype. The genes are TRBV20-1 and TRBJ2-6; no definite D call. V was pared by 6 bases and J by 0 bases, with 15 bases between. Germline CDR1 is DFQATT and CDR2 is SNEGSKA (reference sequence). The CDR3 spans 16 residues. The CDR3 DNA follows: TGCAGTGCGCGGCCCTCGACCTACTCTGGGGCCAACGTCCTGACTTTC. It translates to CSARPSTYSGANVLTF.

Turning to this clonotype: Being one base from a much bigger clone, this may be a read error. The chain has TRBV12-3 or TRBV12-4 and TRBJ2-5; tentative D call: TRBD1 (5 bases). The length of the CDR3 is 13 residues. CDR3 protein: CACSLIGEETQYF. CDR3 DNA: TGTGCCTGCAGTTTAATAGGGGAAGAGACCCAGTACTTC.

This clonotype was seen only a few times. The V call is TRBV4-1, the J call TRBJ1-1; D not resolved. Germline V gene data show CDR1 as MGHRA and CDR2 as YSYEKL. CDR3 length: 15 residues. V lost 2 bases to trimming and J lost 1 base, with 11 bases between them. The CDR3 coding sequence is TGCGCCAGCAGCCAAATACAACAGAGGAACACTGAAGCTTTCTTT. Its protein is CASSQIQQRNTEAFF.

V gene TRBV4-1 combines with J gene TRBJ1-5; D remains ambiguous. The germline gives CDR1 MGHRA, CDR2 YSYEKL. Trimming took 3 bases from V and 7 from J, leaving 16 bases between them. The CDR3 is made up of 15 amino acids. The CDR3 protein is CASSQGGGDGQPQHF. CDR3 in DNA: TGCGCCAGCAGCCAGGGAGGTGGGGATGGGCAGCCCCAGCATTTT.

This clonotype was seen only a few times. The chain joins TRBV28 to TRBJ2-7; weak D call: TRBD1 (5 bases). CDR1 is MDHEN, CDR2 SYDVKM, per germline. The CDR3 runs 12 residues. Trimming cost V 10 bases and J 3 bases, with 13 bases left between them. The CDR3 spells CATRGRVYEQYF. The CDR3 DNA reads as TGTGCCACAAGAGGCAGGGTCTACGAGCAGTACTTC.

Only one count was recorded for this clonotype. The V call is TRBV27, the J call TRBJ1-4; D gene ambiguous. The CDR3 has 14 residues. Germline V CDR1 and CDR2: MNHEY, SMNVEV (reference sequence). V was clipped by 3 bases and J by 5 bases, with 10 bases between them. The chain's CDR3 is CASSFAGKNEKLFF. CDR3 bases: TGTGCCAGCAGTTTTGCGGGGAAGAATGAAAAACTGTTTTTT.